This T cell receptor (beta chain) was recovered during a study of T cell responses to AZD1222 COVID-19 vaccine. Notes on the study in general: Scientists sampled the repertoires only once the peak T cell response had passed. Mostly white British, mostly female donors; authors suggested clonal diversity may be underestimated. Compared with day 0, the breadth and depth of the Spike-specific TCR repertoire rose significantly after two doses of AZD1222. Within unmutated variant regions lay the reported targets of nearly half of spike-specific TCRs.

Sequencing used immunoSEQ multiplex PCR; TCRdb keeps in-frame clones, though not all of them. The top ten clones hold around 2% of a sample with under 200,000 clones, 91% of them seen once. This clone turned up a few times. Antigen specificity is unknown. The receptor's source is an adult in good health. The sequencing used peripheral blood, collected on day 0 of AZD1222 vaccination.

CDR3 nucleotide sequence: TGTGCCAGCACCTCCCTGGAGGAGACCCAGTACTTC. It is translated as CASTSLEETQYF. The chain recombines TRBV28 with TRBJ2-5; D remains ambiguous. The germline gives CDR1 MDHEN, CDR2 SYDVKM. The CDR3 is made up of 12 amino acids. V lost 7 bases and J lost 5, with 11 bases in between. The whole variable domain, filled in from reference TRBV28 and TRBJ2-5, reads DVKVTQSSRYLVKRTGEKVFLECVQDMDHENMFWYRQDPGLGLRLIYFSYDVKMKEKGDIPEGYSVSREKKERFSLILESASTNQTSMYLCASTSLEETQYFGPGTRLLVL.